This is a list of T cell receptor beta chains from one sample in a study of T-cell reconstitution after alpha-beta-depleted transplantation in children. MiXCR was run by TCRdb on the PCR reads, yielding one entry per CDR3 protein. Here the sample spans almost 600,000 distinct CDR3 sequences, over 25% being singletons. Specimen: PBMCs, collected before TCRalphabeta/CD19-depleted stem cell transplant. The receptors were sampled from a boy under three years old with Wiskott-Aldrich syndrome, due to receive a stem cell transplant. CDR3s include the opening cysteine and the closing phenylalanine or tryptophan. D genes are given only for firm matches. Some rows mark clone size as missing; the rest say once, few, many or name a class of expanded clone.

D gene: TRBD2
V gene: TRBV20-1
J gene: TRBJ2-7
clone size: .
CDR3 DNA: TGCAGTGCAGCGGGAGGAATCGAGCAGTACTTC
CDR3 protein: CSAAGGIEQYF

D gene: .
V gene: TRBV4-1
J gene: TRBJ2-3
clone size: .
CDR3 DNA: TGCGCCAGCAGCCAAGATCAGGGGACTATTCAGTATTTT
CDR3 protein: CASSQDQGTIQYF

D gene: TRBD2
V gene: TRBV27
J gene: TRBJ2-1
clone size: few
CDR3 DNA: TGTGCCAGCAGTTTATCACCGGGACTAGCGGTGAATGAGCAGTTCTTC
CDR3 protein: CASSLSPGLAVNEQFF

D gene: .
V gene: TRBV28
J gene: TRBJ2-3
clone size: .
CDR3 DNA: TGTGCCAGCAGATCTGGCGGGCGACTAAACACAGATACGCAGTATTTT
CDR3 protein: CASRSGGRLNTDTQYF

D gene: TRBD2
V gene: TRBV29-1
J gene: TRBJ2-3
clone size: .
CDR3 DNA: TGCAGCGCCAGTGGGAGGGCCCGTAGCACAGATACGCAGTATTTT
CDR3 protein: CSASGRARSTDTQYF

D gene: .
V gene: TRBV29-1
J gene: TRBJ1-4
clone size: .
CDR3 DNA: TGCAGCGTTGATTTGGGGGGAAAACTGTTTTTT
CDR3 protein: CSVDLGGKLFF

D gene: .
V gene: TRBV14
J gene: TRBJ2-1
clone size: .
CDR3 DNA: TGTGCCAGCAGCCAAGTCTGTCAAGGCCGAAAAAGCTCCTACAATGAGCAGTTCTTC
CDR3 protein: CASSQVCQGRKSSYNEQFF

D gene: .
V gene: TRBV24-1
J gene: TRBJ1-5
clone size: .
CDR3 DNA: TGTGCCACCAGTGATTTTTCCGGAAGCGGGCCCCAGCATTTT
CDR3 protein: CATSDFSGSGPQHF

D gene: TRBD1
V gene: TRBV5-1
J gene: TRBJ2-7
clone size: .
CDR3 DNA: TGCGCCAGCAGCGCCGTGGGACAGCTCTACGAGCAGTACTTC
CDR3 protein: CASSAVGQLYEQYF

D gene: .
V gene: TRBV6-5
J gene: TRBJ2-3
clone size: few
CDR3 DNA: TGTGCCAGCAGTTATCTCTCAGGGTCAGATACGCAGTATTTT
CDR3 protein: CASSYLSGSDTQYF

D gene: .
V gene: TRBV15
J gene: TRBJ1-2
clone size: .
CDR3 DNA: TGTGCCACCAGCCTTAGGCGACCTACCTATGGCTACACCTTC
CDR3 protein: CATSLRRPTYGYTF

D gene: .
V gene: TRBV5-1
J gene: TRBJ2-1
clone size: .
CDR3 DNA: TGCGCCAGCAGGGGATCCCAGACCCTACAAAATGAGCAGTTCTTC
CDR3 protein: CASRGSQTLQNEQFF

D gene: TRBD1
V gene: TRBV10-3
J gene: TRBJ2-6
clone size: .
CDR3 DNA: TGTGCCATCAGTGGTCCAGGACAGGCCTCTGGGGCCAACGTCCTGACTTTC
CDR3 protein: CAISGPGQASGANVLTF

D gene: TRBD2
V gene: TRBV5-1
J gene: TRBJ2-7
clone size: .
CDR3 DNA: TGCGCCAGCAGCCCGGGACTAGCGGGAGGGACAGGCTACGAGCAGTACTTC
CDR3 protein: CASSPGLAGGTGYEQYF

D gene: .
V gene: TRBV5-6
J gene: TRBJ2-2
clone size: .
CDR3 DNA: TGTGCCAGCAGCTTGACCAGCCCAAGAGGGACCGGGGAGCTGTTTTTT
CDR3 protein: CASSLTSPRGTGELFF

D gene: .
V gene: TRBV20-1
J gene: TRBJ1-3
clone size: .
CDR3 DNA: TGCAGTGCCATCGGGACACTATCTGGAAACACCATATATTTT
CDR3 protein: CSAIGTLSGNTIYF

D gene: .
V gene: TRBV5-1
J gene: TRBJ2-7
clone size: .
CDR3 DNA: TGCGCCAGCAGCAGAACAGGCCCCCCTTCCTACGAGCAGTACTTC
CDR3 protein: CASSRTGPPSYEQYF

D gene: .
V gene: TRBV12-3/TRBV12-4
J gene: TRBJ1-2
clone size: .
CDR3 DNA: TGTGCCAGCAGTTTAGGGCGGATTGACGGCTACACCTTC
CDR3 protein: CASSLGRIDGYTF

D gene: .
V gene: TRBV12-3/TRBV12-4
J gene: TRBJ2-3
clone size: .
CDR3 DNA: TGTGCCAGCAGTTTTCTTCCGGTGGGCCGACATTTT
CDR3 protein: CASSFLPVGRHF

D gene: .
V gene: TRBV20-1
J gene: TRBJ2-4
clone size: .
CDR3 DNA: TGCAGTGCTAGAGATCTAGCCAAAAACATTCAGTACTTC
CDR3 protein: CSARDLAKNIQYF

D gene: .
V gene: TRBV5-1
J gene: TRBJ2-1
clone size: .
CDR3 DNA: TGCGCCAGCAGCCCGCAGGGGTCACGGGGTGAGCAGTTCTTC
CDR3 protein: CASSPQGSRGEQFF

D gene: .
V gene: TRBV27
J gene: TRBJ2-3
clone size: few
CDR3 DNA: TGTGCCAGCAGTTCCGAAGTGGGCACAGATACGCAGTATTTT
CDR3 protein: CASSSEVGTDTQYF

D gene: .
V gene: TRBV6-5
J gene: TRBJ2-6
clone size: few
CDR3 DNA: TGTGCCAGCCGGGGGCTATCCTCTGGGGCCAACGTCCTGACTTTC
CDR3 protein: CASRGLSSGANVLTF

D gene: .
V gene: TRBV5-1
J gene: TRBJ1-1
clone size: few
CDR3 DNA: TGCGCCAGCAGCGAAACGACTGAAGGCACTGAAGCTTTCTTT
CDR3 protein: CASSETTEGTEAFF

D gene: .
V gene: TRBV5-1
J gene: TRBJ1-4
clone size: .
CDR3 DNA: TGCGCCAGCAGCTTGTCCGGGACGGTGAGAATTAATGAAAAACTGTTTTTT
CDR3 protein: CASSLSGTVRINEKLFF

D gene: TRBD2
V gene: TRBV7-6
J gene: TRBJ2-3
clone size: .
CDR3 DNA: TGTGCCAGCAGCTCGGGTGTGATTTGGCTGGGAGGGGCAGATACGCAGTATTTT
CDR3 protein: CASSSGVIWLGGADTQYF

D gene: .
V gene: TRBV20-1
J gene: TRBJ2-3
clone size: few
CDR3 DNA: TGCAGTGCTACGACAGATACGCAGTATTTT
CDR3 protein: CSATTDTQYF

D gene: .
V gene: TRBV5-5
J gene: TRBJ2-5
clone size: few
CDR3 DNA: TGTGCCAGCAGCTTGAAGGCAGAAGAAGAGACCCAGTACTTC
CDR3 protein: CASSLKAEEETQYF

D gene: .
V gene: TRBV20-1
J gene: TRBJ2-5
clone size: .
CDR3 DNA: TGCAGTGCTAGAGATTTAAGACACTTCCAAGAGACCCAGTACTTC
CDR3 protein: CSARDLRHFQETQYF